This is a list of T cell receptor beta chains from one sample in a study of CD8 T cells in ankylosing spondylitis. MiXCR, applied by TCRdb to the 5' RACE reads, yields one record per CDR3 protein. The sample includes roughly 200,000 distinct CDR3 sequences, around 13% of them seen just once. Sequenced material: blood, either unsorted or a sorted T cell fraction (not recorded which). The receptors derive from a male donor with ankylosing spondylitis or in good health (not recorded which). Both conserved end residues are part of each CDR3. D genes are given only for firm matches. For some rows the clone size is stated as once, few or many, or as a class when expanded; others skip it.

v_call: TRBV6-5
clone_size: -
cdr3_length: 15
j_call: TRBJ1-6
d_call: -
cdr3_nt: TGTGCCAGCAGTTACTCGACGGGGGGTAATTCACCCCTCCACTTT
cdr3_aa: CASSYSTGGNSPLHF

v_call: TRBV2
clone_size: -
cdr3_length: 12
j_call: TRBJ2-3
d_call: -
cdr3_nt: TGTGCCAGCATAGGTGGGACAGATACGCAGTATTTT
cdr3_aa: CASIGGTDTQYF

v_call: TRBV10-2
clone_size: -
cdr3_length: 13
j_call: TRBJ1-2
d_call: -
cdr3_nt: TGCGCCAGCAGCGGACAGTTCAACTATGGCTACACCTTC
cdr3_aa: CASSGQFNYGYTF

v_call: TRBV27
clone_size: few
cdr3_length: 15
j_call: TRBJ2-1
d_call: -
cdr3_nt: TGTGCCACCCTTGGGGGCCTGAGCTCCTACAATGAGCAGTTCTTC
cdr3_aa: CATLGGLSSYNEQFF

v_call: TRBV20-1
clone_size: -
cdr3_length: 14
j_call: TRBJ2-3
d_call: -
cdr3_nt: TGCAGTGCCTACCCGACATCCCGCACAGATACGCAGTATTTT
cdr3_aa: CSAYPTSRTDTQYF

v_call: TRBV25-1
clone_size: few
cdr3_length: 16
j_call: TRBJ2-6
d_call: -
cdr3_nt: TGTGCCAGCAGCAAGCTCGTGGGGGCTGGGGCCAACGTCCTGACTTTC
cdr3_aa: CASSKLVGAGANVLTF

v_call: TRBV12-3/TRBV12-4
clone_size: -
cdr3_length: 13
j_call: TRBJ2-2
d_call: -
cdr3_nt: TGTGCCAGCACGGGTTTTAACACCGGGGAGCTGTTTTTT
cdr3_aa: CASTGFNTGELFF

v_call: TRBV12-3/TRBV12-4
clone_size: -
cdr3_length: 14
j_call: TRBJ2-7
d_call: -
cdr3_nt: TGTGCCAGCAGTCCTCGGAGTGTTCTGAACGAGCAGTACTTC
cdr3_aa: CASSPRSVLNEQYF

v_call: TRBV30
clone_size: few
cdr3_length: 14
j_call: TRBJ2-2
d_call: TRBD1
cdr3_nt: TGTGCCTGGAGTACCGACAGGGGCACCGGGGAGCTGTTTTTT
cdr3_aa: CAWSTDRGTGELFF

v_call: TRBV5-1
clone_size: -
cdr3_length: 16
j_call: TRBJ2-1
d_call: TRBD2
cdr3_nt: TGCGCCAGCACCACCTCACTAGCGGGAGGGGACAATGAGCAGTTCTTC
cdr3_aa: CASTTSLAGGDNEQFF

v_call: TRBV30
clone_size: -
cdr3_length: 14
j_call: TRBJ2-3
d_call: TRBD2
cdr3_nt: TGTGCCTGGAGTGTGCTAGCGGGCACAGATACGCAGTATTTT
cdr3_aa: CAWSVLAGTDTQYF

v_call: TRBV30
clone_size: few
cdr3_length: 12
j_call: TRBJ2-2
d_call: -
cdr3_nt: TGTGCCTGTACAGGGCACACCGGGGAGCTGTTTTTT
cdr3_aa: CACTGHTGELFF

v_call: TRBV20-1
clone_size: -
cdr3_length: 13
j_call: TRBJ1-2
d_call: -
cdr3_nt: TGCAGTGCTCCCGAGCGGACTAACTATGGCTACACCTTC
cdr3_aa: CSAPERTNYGYTF

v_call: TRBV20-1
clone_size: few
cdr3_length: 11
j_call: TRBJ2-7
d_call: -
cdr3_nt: TGCAGTGCTACGGGGTATTACGAGCAGTACTTC
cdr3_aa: CSATGYYEQYF

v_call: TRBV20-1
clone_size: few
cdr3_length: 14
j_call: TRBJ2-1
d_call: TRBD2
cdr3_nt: TGCAGTGCTAGAGTCGGGACTAGCGACCGTGAGCAGTTCTTC
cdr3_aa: CSARVGTSDREQFF

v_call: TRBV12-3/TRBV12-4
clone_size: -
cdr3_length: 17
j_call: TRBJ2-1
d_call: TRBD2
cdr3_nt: TGTGCCAGCAGTCCCGGGACTAGCGGGAGGATTTACAATGAGCAGTTCTTC
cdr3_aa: CASSPGTSGRIYNEQFF

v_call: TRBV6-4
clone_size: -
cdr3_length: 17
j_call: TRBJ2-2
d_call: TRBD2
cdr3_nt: TGTGCCAGCAGCGGGACTAGCGGGAGTCCTAACACCGGGGAGCTGTTTTTT
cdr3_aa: CASSGTSGSPNTGELFF

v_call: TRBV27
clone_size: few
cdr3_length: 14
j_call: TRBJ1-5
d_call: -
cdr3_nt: TGTGCCAGCAGTTATGTACAGGGTGCCCAGCCCCAGCATTTT
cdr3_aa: CASSYVQGAQPQHF

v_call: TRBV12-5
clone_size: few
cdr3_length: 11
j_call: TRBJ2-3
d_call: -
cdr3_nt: TGTGCTAGATCGGCAACAGATACGCAGTATTTT
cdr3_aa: CARSATDTQYF

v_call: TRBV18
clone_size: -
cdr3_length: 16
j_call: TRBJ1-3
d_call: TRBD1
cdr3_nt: TGTGCCAGCTCACCCGGACAGGGGGCCTCTGGAAACACCATATATTTT
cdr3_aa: CASSPGQGASGNTIYF

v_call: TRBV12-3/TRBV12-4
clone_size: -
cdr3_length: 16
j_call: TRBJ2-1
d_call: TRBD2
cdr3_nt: TGTGCCAGCAGTCCCTCACTAGCGGGGCCCCCGGGTGAGCAGTTCTTC
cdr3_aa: CASSPSLAGPPGEQFF

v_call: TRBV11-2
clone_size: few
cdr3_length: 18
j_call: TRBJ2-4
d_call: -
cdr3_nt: TGTGCCAGCAGCCCTGCGGGCAGCTCGATACTAGCCAAAAACATTCAGTACTTC
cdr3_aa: CASSPAGSSILAKNIQYF

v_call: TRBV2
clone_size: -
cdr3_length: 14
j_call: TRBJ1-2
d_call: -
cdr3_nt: TGTGCCAGCAGTGAAATCGCCGGGAGCTATGGCTACACCTTC
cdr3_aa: CASSEIAGSYGYTF

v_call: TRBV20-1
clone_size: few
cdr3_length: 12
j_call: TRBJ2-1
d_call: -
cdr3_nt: TGCAGTGCTAGAGATCAGAACAATGAGCAGTTCTTC
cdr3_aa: CSARDQNNEQFF

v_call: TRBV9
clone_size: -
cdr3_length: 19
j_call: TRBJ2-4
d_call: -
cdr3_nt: TGTGCCAGCAGCGGACGGGACTTTGAGTGGGGTGTAGCCAAAAACATTCAGTACTTC
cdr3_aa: CASSGRDFEWGVAKNIQYF

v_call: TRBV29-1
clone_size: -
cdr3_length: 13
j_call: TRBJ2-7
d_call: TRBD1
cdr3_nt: TGCAGCGTTGTGGGGGACAGGGAATACGAGCAGTACTTC
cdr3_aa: CSVVGDREYEQYF

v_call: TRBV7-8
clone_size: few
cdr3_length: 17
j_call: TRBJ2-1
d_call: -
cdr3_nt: TGTGCCAGCAGCCCGTACTTGGCACCGAGCTCCTACAATGAGCAGTTCTTC
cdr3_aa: CASSPYLAPSSYNEQFF

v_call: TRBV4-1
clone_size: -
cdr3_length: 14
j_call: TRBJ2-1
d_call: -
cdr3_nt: TGCGCCAGCAGCCTACGCGGCAGCCTCAATGAGCAGTTCTTC
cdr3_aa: CASSLRGSLNEQFF

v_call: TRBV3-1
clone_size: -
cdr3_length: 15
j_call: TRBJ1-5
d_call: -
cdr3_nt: TGTGCCAGCAGCCAGTACGAGGGCGTCAATCAGCCCCAGCATTTT
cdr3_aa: CASSQYEGVNQPQHF

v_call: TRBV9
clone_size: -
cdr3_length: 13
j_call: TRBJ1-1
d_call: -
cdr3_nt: TGTGCCAGCAGCATCGGGGATAACACTGAAGCTTTCTTT
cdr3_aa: CASSIGDNTEAFF

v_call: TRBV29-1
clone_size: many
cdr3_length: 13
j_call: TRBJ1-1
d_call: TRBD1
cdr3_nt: TGCAGCGGCGGGGACAGTCTGGGCACTGAAGCTTTCTTT
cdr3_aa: CSGGDSLGTEAFF

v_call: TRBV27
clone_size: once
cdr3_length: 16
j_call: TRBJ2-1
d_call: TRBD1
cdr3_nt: TGTGCCAGCAGTTGGCGGGGAGGACAGGGGGCTGCTGAGCAGTTCTTC
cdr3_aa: CASSWRGGQGAAEQFF

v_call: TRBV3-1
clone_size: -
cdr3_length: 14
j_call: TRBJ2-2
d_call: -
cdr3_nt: TGTGCCAGCAGCCAAGCCATGGCTGTCGGGGAGCTGTTTTTT
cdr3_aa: CASSQAMAVGELFF

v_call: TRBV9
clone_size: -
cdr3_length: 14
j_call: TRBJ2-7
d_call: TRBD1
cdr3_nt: TGTGCCAGCAGCGCGGGACAGGGGTTAAACGAGCAGTACTTC
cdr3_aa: CASSAGQGLNEQYF

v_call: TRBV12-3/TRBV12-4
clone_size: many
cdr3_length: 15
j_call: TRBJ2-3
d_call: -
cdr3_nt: TGTGCCAGCAGACCTAGACAGCCACCAGGAGATACGCAGTATTTT
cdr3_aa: CASRPRQPPGDTQYF

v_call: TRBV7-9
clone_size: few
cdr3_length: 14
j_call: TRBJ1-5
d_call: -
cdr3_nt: TGTGCCAGCAGCCCCCCGTCTAGCAATCAGCCCCAGCATTTT
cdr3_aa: CASSPPSSNQPQHF

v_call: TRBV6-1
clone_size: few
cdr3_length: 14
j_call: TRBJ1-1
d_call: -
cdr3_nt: TGTGCCAGCAGGACCTATGGGAGCGGCACTGAAGCTTTCTTT
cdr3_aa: CASRTYGSGTEAFF

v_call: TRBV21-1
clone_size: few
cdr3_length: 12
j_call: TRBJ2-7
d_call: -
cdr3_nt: TGTGCCAGCAGATCGGGGGGCTACGAGCAGTACTTC
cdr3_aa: CASRSGGYEQYF

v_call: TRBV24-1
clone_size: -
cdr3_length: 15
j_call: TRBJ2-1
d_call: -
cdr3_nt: TGTGCCACCAGTGATCCAGATGACACCTACAATGAGCAGTTCTTC
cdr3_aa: CATSDPDDTYNEQFF

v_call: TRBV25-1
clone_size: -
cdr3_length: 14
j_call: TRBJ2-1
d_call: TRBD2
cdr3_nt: TGTGCCAGCACCCCGCTAGCGGGAGCGTCTGAGCAGTTCTTC
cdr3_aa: CASTPLAGASEQFF

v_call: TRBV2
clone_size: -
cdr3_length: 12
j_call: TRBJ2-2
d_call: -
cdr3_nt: TGTGCCAGCATTAAAGGAACCGGGGAGCTGTTTTTT
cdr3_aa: CASIKGTGELFF

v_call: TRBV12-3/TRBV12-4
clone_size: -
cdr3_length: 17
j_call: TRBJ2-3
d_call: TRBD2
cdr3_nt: TGTGCCAGCACCCCTAGGAGGACTAGCGGACGCACAGATACGCAGTATTTT
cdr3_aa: CASTPRRTSGRTDTQYF

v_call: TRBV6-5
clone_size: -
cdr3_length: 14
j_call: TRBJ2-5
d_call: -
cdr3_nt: TGTGCCAGCAGTTACAAGGTCGAGGGAGAGACCCAGTACTTC
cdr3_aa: CASSYKVEGETQYF

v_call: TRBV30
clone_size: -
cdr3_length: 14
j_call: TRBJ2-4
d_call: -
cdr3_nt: TGTGCCTGGAGTGCCCCCTCGGGGGGCGACATTCAGTACTTC
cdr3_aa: CAWSAPSGGDIQYF

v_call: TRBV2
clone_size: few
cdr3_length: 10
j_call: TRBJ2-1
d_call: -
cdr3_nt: TGTGCCAGCAGAAACAATGAGCAGTTCTTC
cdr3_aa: CASRNNEQFF

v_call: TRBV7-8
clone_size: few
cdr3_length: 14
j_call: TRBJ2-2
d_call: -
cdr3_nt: TGTGCCAGCAGCTTAGCCTCAAGGACCGGGGAGCTGTTTTTT
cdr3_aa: CASSLASRTGELFF

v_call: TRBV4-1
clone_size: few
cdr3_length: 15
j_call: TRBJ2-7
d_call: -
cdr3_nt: TGCGCCAGCAGCCAAGTATCGGGCAGGGGCCACGAGCAGTACTTC
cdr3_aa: CASSQVSGRGHEQYF

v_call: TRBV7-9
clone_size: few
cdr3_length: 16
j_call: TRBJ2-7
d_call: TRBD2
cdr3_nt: TGTGCCAGCAGCATATCTAGCGGCACGGAGGTCTACGAGCAGTACTTC
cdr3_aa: CASSISSGTEVYEQYF

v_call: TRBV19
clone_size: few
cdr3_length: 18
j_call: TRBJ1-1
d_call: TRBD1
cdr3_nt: TGTGCCAGTAGTGGGAATGGACAGGGGCATTTGGCGGACACTGAAGCTTTCTTT
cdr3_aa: CASSGNGQGHLADTEAFF

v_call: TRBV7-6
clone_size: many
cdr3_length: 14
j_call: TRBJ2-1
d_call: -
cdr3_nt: TGTGCCAGCAGCCTTGGGGGCTCCTACAATGAGCAGTTCTTC
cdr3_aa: CASSLGGSYNEQFF